The 29 T cell receptor beta chains given below trace back to one sample, sequenced in a study of metastatic and nonmetastatic thyroid tumors. TCRdb recomputed clones from the PCR reads via MiXCR. The table shows about 25,000 clones, with around 20% occurring only once. Nobody among the patients had been given any treatment before thyroid surgery. The sequenced material came from blood. The receptors here all came from a male donor with papillary thyroid cancer or a benign thyroid nodule (not recorded which). Some clones in this sample may be carry-over from other donors' samples.

V gene TRBV6-2 or TRBV6-3 combines with J gene TRBJ2-3, with D maybe TRBD2 (5 bases). There are 18 residues in the CDR3. CDR1 is MNHEY, CDR2 SVGEGT, per germline. V was shortened by 10 bases and J by 0 bases, with 26 bases between the two germline ends. This chain's CDR3 is CATYSAGRRLTSTDTQYF. The CDR3 bases are TGTGCCACCTACAGTGCCGGGCGGAGACTAACTAGCACAGATACGCAGTATTTT.

The table lists this clone with many counts. The CDR3 loop reads CASSLPGVHEQYF. The CDR3, as DNA: TGTGCCAGCAGTTTACCGGGTGTGCACGAGCAGTACTTC. The chain recombines TRBV27 with TRBJ2-7; D ambiguous. This CDR3 is 13 amino acids long. CDR1 and CDR2 from the germline V gene are MNHEY and SMNVEV (reference sequence). V lost 2 bases and J lost 5, with 10 bases in between.

This clone was seen many times. The rearrangement links TRBV5-1 to TRBJ2-7; a possible D gene is TRBD1 (6 bases). The germline gives CDR1 SGHRS, CDR2 YFSETQ. This CDR3 region has 15 residues. Between the trimmed V and J ends, which lost 0 bases and 4 bases, there was a span of 14 bases. This chain's CDR3 is CASSLVTGEKYEQYF. In DNA form, the CDR3 reads TGCGCCAGCAGCTTGGTGACAGGAGAGAAGTACGAGCAGTACTTC.

This clone was observed many times. The gene calls are TRBV19 and TRBJ1-3, with a tentative D call TRBD1 (5 bases). V lost 5 bases and J lost 4, with 9 bases in between. CDR1 LNHDA and CDR2 SQIVND come from the germline V gene (reference sequence). CDR3 length: 13 residues. CDR3 sequence (DNA): TGTGCCAGTAGTTCAGGGTACGGAAACACCATATATTTT. It yields the protein CASSSGYGNTIYF.

The chain employs TRBV7-2 and TRBJ2-7, with D perhaps given as TRBD1 or TRBD2 (5 bases each). V lost 6 bases, J lost 4 bases, and 19 bases lay in between. CDR3 length: 15 amino acids. Germline V lookup: CDR1 SGHTA, CDR2 FQGNSA. The CDR3 region is CASRGVAYSLYEQYF. In nucleotides, the CDR3 is TGTGCCAGCAGGGGGGTGGCCTACTCCCTGTACGAGCAGTACTTC.

There are many counts of this clone. CDR3 DNA: TGTGCCAGCAGCTTATCGGGGGAACTGTTTTTT. Its protein is CASSLSGELFF. The V call is TRBV7-9, the J call TRBJ1-4; D is possibly TRBD1 (5 bases). V shed 2 bases and J shed 12 bases, with 7 bases lying between them. There are 11 residues in the CDR3. The germline CDR1 and CDR2 sequences are SEHNR and FQNEAQ (reference sequence).

Many counts were recorded for this clone. The rearrangement joins TRBV7-9 to TRBJ1-2, with D unresolved. CDR1 is SEHNR and CDR2 is FQNEAQ in the germline V gene (reference sequence). The CDR3 has 10 residues. V was clipped by 10 bases and J by 4 bases, with 7 bases between them. The CDR3 DNA sequence: TGTGCCACCCAAATCTATGGCTACACCTTC. Encoded protein: CATQIYGYTF.

The J gene is TRBJ2-5, the V gene TRBV6-2 or TRBV6-3; TRBD2 aligns across 14 bases. This CDR3 spans 15 amino acids. The germline gives CDR1 MNHEY, CDR2 SVGEGT. The V segment lost 4 bases and the J segment 5 bases; nucleotides outside the gene matches: 3. The DNA for the CDR3 is TGTGCCAGCAGTTCGACTAGCGGGAGGGGGGAGACCCAGTACTTC. This sequence encodes CASSSTSGRGETQYF.

This clone was counted a few times. The chain combines TRBV2 with TRBJ1-1; D may be TRBD1 (6 bases). The CDR3 sequence is 15 residues long. Deletions cut 2 bases from V and 0 bases from J, with 10 bases between. Germline V gene sequence: CDR1 SNHLY, CDR2 FYNNEI. The chain's CDR3 is CASSENRAVNTEAFF. CDR3 coding DNA: TGTGCCAGCAGTGAAAACAGGGCTGTGAACACTGAAGCTTTCTTT.

This clone was recorded many times. Here the CDR3 DNA reads TGTGCCAGCAGCTTAGGGGAAACGGACAGGGGCCCCGACAATGAGCAGTTCTTC. Translated, it gives CASSLGETDRGPDNEQFF. The chain employs TRBV7-9 and TRBJ2-1; TRBD1 aligns across 9 bases. J gave up 5 bases and V 1 base, and 12 bases lay outside the gene matches. This CDR3 comprises 18 residues. Germline V lookup: CDR1 SEHNR, CDR2 FQNEAQ (reference sequence).

This clone was picked up many times. The CDR3 is CSASTSGRAFYNEQFF. In DNA form, the CDR3 reads TGCAGTGCGTCGACTAGCGGGAGGGCCTTCTACAATGAGCAGTTCTTC. This sequence joins TRBV20-1 and TRBJ2-1, with 14 nucleotides matching TRBD2. The CDR3 length is 16 residues. J was trimmed by 3 bases and V by 6 bases; bases with no gene match: 7. In germline, CDR1 is DFQATT, CDR2 SNEGSKA (reference sequence).

Details on this clone: At one boundary the junction diverges from the germline segment, which might be a read error. The V and J genes are TRBV19 and TRBJ2-1; 7 bases map to TRBD2. The germline V gene has CDR1 LNHDA and CDR2 SQIVND (reference sequence). There are 15 residues in the CDR3. The CDR3 spells CASSPRSGKYKEQFF. CDR3 in DNA: TGTGCCAGTAGCCCCAGGAGCGGGAAATACAAAGAGCAGTTCTTC.

Ten or more counts support this clone. This chain uses TRBV7-9 with TRBJ1-1; 9 bases agree with TRBD1. Germline V gives CDR1 SEHNR, CDR2 FQNEAQ (reference sequence). The V gene end was trimmed by 2 bases and the J gene end by 0 bases; junction bases not matched to a gene: 7. The CDR3 totals 17 residues. Here the CDR3 reads CASSLLNRGPMNTEAFF. CDR3 sequence (DNA): TGTGCCAGCAGCTTACTGAACAGGGGGCCTATGAACACTGAAGCTTTCTTT.

This clone was recorded many times. The gene calls are TRBV11-1 and TRBJ2-2; 10 nucleotides align to TRBD1. CDR1 and CDR2 from the germline V gene are SGHAT and FQDESV (reference sequence). Trimming cost V 1 base and J 4 bases; bases outside gene matches: 6. CDR3 length: 17 residues. CDR3 sequence: CASSLVRDRGSTGELFF. Here the CDR3 DNA reads TGTGCCAGCAGCTTAGTTAGGGACAGGGGTTCCACCGGGGAGCTGTTTTTT.

This clone was recorded at least ten times. The rearrangement links TRBV27 to TRBJ1-5; 7 nucleotides match TRBD1. The ends lost 0 bases at V and 1 base at J; junction bases unmatched: 3. Germline CDR1 MNHEY, CDR2 SMNVEV (reference sequence). The CDR3 is made up of 16 amino acids. The CDR3: CASSLSGTVSNQPQHF. The CDR3 DNA reads TGTGCCAGCAGTTTATCGGGGACAGTCAGCAATCAGCCCCAGCATTTT.

This clone was picked up many times. The J gene is TRBJ1-2, the V gene TRBV29-1; 9 bases fit TRBD1. CDR3 length: 12 amino acids. V lost 7 bases and J lost 2; bases outside the gene matches: 2. Germline-derived CDR1 and CDR2 are SQVTM and ANQGSEA. The CDR3 loop is CSGGTGNYGYTF. The CDR3 DNA reads as TGCAGCGGGGGGACAGGGAACTATGGCTACACCTTC.

About this clone: This may be a read error: a much more frequent sequence differs by one nucleotide. In the same sample, other DNA sequences code for this CDR3. The V call is TRBV28, the J call TRBJ2-7; TRBD1 aligns across 7 bases. The CDR3 contains 15 residues. Germline lookup yields CDR1 MDHEN and CDR2 SYDVKM. In nucleotides, the CDR3 is TGTGCCAGCAGTCCCCCCTGGACAGGTAGCGACGAGCAGTGCTTC. This sequence encodes CASSPPWTGSDEQCF.

Note on this clone: This sample includes further DNA sequences coding for the same CDR3. The DNA of the CDR3 is TGCAGCGGTGGGCCAGCGGAATCCTACGAGCAGTACTTC. Amino acids: CSGGPAESYEQYF. The genes are TRBV29-1 and TRBJ2-7, with D possibly matching TRBD2 (5 bases). Germline V gene lookup returns CDR1 SQVTM and CDR2 ANQGSEA. The CDR3 spans 13 residues. V lost 7 bases, J lost 1 base, and 14 bases lay in between.

In the case of this clone: A junction end diverges from the germline sequence, so it may reflect a read error. V and J are TRBV2 and TRBJ2-2; 10 positions agree with TRBD1. This CDR3 spans 14 amino acids. Per the germline V gene, CDR1 is SNHLY and CDR2 is FYNNEI. CDR3 residues: CASMGQGYTWELFF. The DNA of the CDR3 is TGTGCCAGCATGGGACAGGGGTACACCTGGGAGCTGTTTTTT.

This clone was seen only a few times. V gene TRBV15 combines with J gene TRBJ1-3; unclear D gene. V was cut by 3 bases and J by 6 bases, with 21 bases left in between. The CDR3 spans 17 residues. The germline V gene encodes CDR1 LNHNV and CDR2 YYDKDF (reference sequence). CDR3: CATSRFRTGNFANTIYF. The CDR3 bases are TGTGCCACCAGCAGGTTTAGGACGGGGAACTTTGCAAACACCATATATTTT.

This clone is categorized as medium-sized (0.01 to 0.1%). The rearrangement links TRBV6-1 to TRBJ1-1; a possible D gene is TRBD1 (6 bases). Trimming pared 6 bases from V and 3 bases from J, leaving 17 bases between. The germline V gene encodes CDR1 MNHNS and CDR2 SASEGT. CDR3 length: 15 amino acids. The CDR3 region is CASREPEAGDTEAFF. CDR3 sequence (DNA): TGTGCCAGCAGAGAACCCGAGGCAGGGGACACTGAAGCTTTCTTT.

This clone was detected ten times or more. The V and J genes are TRBV2 and TRBJ1-2, with D possibly matching TRBD1 (5 bases). The V gene's germline CDR1 is SNHLY and CDR2 FYNNEI. V dropped 1 base and J dropped 4 bases, with 13 bases sitting between them. The CDR3 contains 15 residues. As DNA, the CDR3 is TGTGCCAGCAGTGAAGGACAGACCATCACCTATGGCTACACCTTC. This gives the protein CASSEGQTITYGYTF.

This clone has just a few counts. The gene calls are TRBV6-2 or TRBV6-3 and TRBJ2-1; 12 nucleotides align to TRBD2. The J call may be wrong; the DNA end is better matched by TRBJ2-7. This CDR3 region has 14 residues. Germline CDR1 MNHEY, CDR2 SVGEGT. The CDR3 DNA reads TGTGCCAGCACCCCGCGACTAGCGGGAGACGAGCAGTACTTC. This gives the protein CASTPRLAGDEQYF.

This clone was recorded at least ten times. This chain uses TRBV7-3 with TRBJ2-1; D ambiguous. The germline V and J ends were trimmed by 2 bases and 2 bases, with 10 bases remaining between them. Germline CDR1 and CDR2: SGHTA and FQGTGA. The CDR3 covers 15 residues. CDR3: CASSLVAGPYNEQFF. The CDR3 bases are TGTGCCAGCAGCTTAGTGGCAGGACCCTACAATGAGCAGTTCTTC.

This clone occurred a few times. Its ends do not fully match the called genes, so a read error is possible. The chain couples TRBV29-1 to TRBJ2-1; D possibly corresponds to TRBD1 (6 bases). The CDR3 sequence is 16 residues long. CDR1 and CDR2 (germline): SQVTM, ANQGSEA. The CDR3 DNA sequence: TGCGGCGTTGACGGGCTTACAGGGCCCACCTACAATGAGCAGTTCTTC. Translated: CGVDGLTGPTYNEQFF.

The V and J genes are TRBV6-1 and TRBJ2-1; TRBD1 might be the D (6 bases). Germline CDR1 and CDR2: MNHNS and SASEGT. V shed 0 bases and J shed 5 bases, with 8 bases lying between them. The CDR3 totals 14 residues. The CDR3 bases are TGTGCCAGCAGTGAAGCCGGGACAAACAATGAGCAGTTCTTC. Translated: CASSEAGTNNEQFF.

This chain links TRBV7-2 with TRBJ2-7; unclear D gene. CDR1 is SGHTA and CDR2 is FQGNSA in the germline V gene. The length of the CDR3 is 13 residues. V was trimmed by 5 bases and J by 5 bases, leaving 13 bases between them. The CDR3 loop is CASSLLGWHEQYF. CDR3 sequence (DNA): TGTGCCAGCAGCCTTTTAGGGTGGCACGAGCAGTACTTC. The full variable domain, its missing parts supplied by reference TRBV7-2 and TRBJ2-7, is GAGVSQSPSNKVTEKGKDVELRCDPISGHTALYWYRQSLGQGLEFLIYFQGNSAPDKSGLPSDRFSAERTGGSVSTLTIQRTQQEDSAVYLCASSLLGWHEQYFGPGTRLTVT.

Concerning this clone itself: The CDR3 does not end in the conserved phenylalanine or tryptophan, so this is likely a read error. This chain links TRBV28 with TRBJ2-5; D remains ambiguous. The CDR3 extends over 12 amino acids. The germline V gene has CDR1 MDHEN and CDR2 SYDVKM. The CDR3 nucleotides are TGTGCCAGCAGTCCGTACCAAGAGGCCCAGTACCTC. This encodes CASSPYQEAQYL.

This clone was counted ten times or more. The chain recombines TRBV12-3 or TRBV12-4 with TRBJ2-7, with TRBD1 identical over 8 bases. V lost 4 bases, J lost 4 bases, and 12 bases stayed unmatched. The CDR3 spans 16 residues. CDR3 region: CASSSSRTGTGYEQYF. Here the CDR3 DNA reads TGTGCCAGCAGTTCCAGCCGGACAGGGACAGGATACGAGCAGTACTTC.